The sample holds a few counts of the clone carrying this T cell receptor (beta chain). Antigen unknown. The CDR3 length is 17 residues. Germline V gene lookup returns CDR1 SGHRS and CDR2 YFSETQ. With 0 bases clipped from V and 2 bases from J, the junction kept 10 bases outside the gene matches. Unique molecular identifiers featured in how the TCRbeta library was prepared. TCRdb re-called the PCR reads with MiXCR, one entry per CDR3 protein. The sample holds 150,000 to 250,000 distinct CDR3 sequences, approximately 6.8% seen once. The sample is drawn from a study of T-cell reconstitution after alpha-beta-depleted transplantation in children. Study-wide results and limits: Recipient T cells and thymic progenitors that survived gave rise to the high TCRbeta diversity observed at day 60 in some patients. From newly produced T cells came most of the T-cell counts and diversity one year after transplant.

This specimen was PBMCs, taken before TCRalphabeta/CD19-depleted stem cell transplant. The sequence was obtained from a girl less than two years old with combined immunodeficiency, due to receive a stem cell transplant. V is TRBV5-1 and J is TRBJ2-7; TRBD1 aligns across 8 bases. CDR3 bases: TGCGCCAGCAGCTTGGCTAGGCAGGGGGCGCGAGCCTACGAGCAGTACTTC. This encodes CASSLARQGARAYEQYF.